This entry lists 12 T cell receptor beta chains sequenced from one sample in a study of blood T cell repertoires in COVID-19. Some clones are missing from TCRdb's copy, which holds only in-frame ones; the method was immunoSEQ multiplex PCR. The sample consists of about 210,000 clones, around nine tenths of them appearing once. Sample: peripheral blood. These receptors were taken from a man aged 18-30 years with active or convalescent COVID-19.

This chain connects TRBV30 to TRBJ2-3, with 7 bases aligning to TRBD2. The V and J ends lost 3 bases and 2 bases, in that order; junction bases with no gene match: 8. Germline values: CDR1 GTSNPN, CDR2 SVGIG (reference sequence). This CDR3 has 15 residues. The CDR3 is CAWRMRDYTTDTQYF. As DNA, the CDR3 is TGTGCCTGGAGGATGAGGGACTACACCACAGATACGCAGTATTTT.

J is TRBJ2-1 and V is TRBV15, with 11 bases that match TRBD1. The CDR3 contains 15 residues. Germline CDR1 is LNHNV and CDR2 is YYDKDF (reference sequence). J gave up 6 bases and V 0 bases, and 1 base lay outside the gene matches. The CDR3 sequence is CATSRDGTGGNEQFF. The CDR3 coding sequence is TGTGCCACCAGCAGAGATGGGACAGGGGGCAATGAGCAGTTCTTC.

This clone was recorded once. The V call is TRBV4-2, the J call TRBJ1-4; 9 bases align to TRBD1. The CDR3 has 17 amino acids. Germline CDR1 reads LGHNA; CDR2 reads YNFKEQ. The trim removed 1 base at V and 7 bases at J, leaving 10 bases unmatched. The CDR3 sequence is CASSQGFGQGSGEKLFF. DNA for the CDR3: TGTGCCAGCAGCCAAGGGTTTGGACAGGGGTCAGGTGAAAAACTGTTTTTT.

The rearrangement links TRBV24-1 to TRBJ2-3; 9 bases fit TRBD2. CDR1 and CDR2 from the germline V gene are KGHDR and SFDVKD. Trimming took 3 bases from V and 2 from J; bases not matched to a gene: 5. The CDR3 sequence is 16 residues long. The CDR3 here is CATSDPSGTLTDTQYF. CDR3 bases: TGTGCCACCAGTGATCCTAGCGGGACCCTCACAGATACGCAGTATTTT.

V gene TRBV25-1 combines with J gene TRBJ1-6; no definite D call. This CDR3 is 14 amino acids long. V was clipped by 6 bases and J by 13 bases, with 19 bases between them. The germline V gene encodes CDR1 MGHDK and CDR2 SYGVNS. The CDR3 bases are TGTGCCAGCAGAGATTCAGCACGCGGTTCTCCCCTCCACTTT. It yields the protein CASRDSARGSPLHF.

V is TRBV5-1 and J is TRBJ2-3, with TRBD2 identical over 8 bases. The J segment lost 5 bases and the V segment lost 0 bases, leaving 5 bases of the junction unmatched. CDR1 is SGHRS and CDR2 is YFSETQ in the germline V gene. This CDR3 is 15 amino acids long. CDR3: CASSLAGTRGDTQYF. In DNA, the CDR3 is TGCGCCAGCAGCTTGGCGGGGACTAGAGGAGATACGCAGTATTTT.

V gene TRBV5-1 combines with J gene TRBJ2-7, with unresolved D. The CDR3 spans 11 residues. Germline assignment: CDR1 SGHRS and CDR2 YFSETQ. Trimming removed 2 bases at V and 3 bases at J, with 3 bases between. In DNA, the CDR3 is TGCGCCAGCAGCTTCGGCTACGAGCAGTACTTC. Its protein is CASSFGYEQYF.

This chain links TRBV3-1 (or the pseudogene TRBV3-2) with TRBJ2-7, with 8 bases that match TRBD2. With 3 bases clipped from V and 1 base from J, the junction kept 14 bases outside the gene matches. The CDR3 contains 18 residues. Germline lookup yields CDR1 LGHDT and CDR2 YNNKEL (reference sequence). The CDR3 is CASSQGTLSGSFSYEQYF. CDR3 bases: TGTGCCAGCAGCCAGGGGACCTTAAGCGGGAGTTTTTCCTACGAGCAGTACTTC.

The CDR3 bases are TGTGCCAGCACCCAAAACACTGAAGCTTTCTTT. Protein: CASTQNTEAFF. This chain links TRBV6-5 with TRBJ1-1; D ambiguous. V lost 7 bases, J lost 2 bases, and 5 bases lay in between. Germline loops: CDR1 MNHEY, CDR2 SVGAGI. The CDR3 is made up of 11 amino acids.

The V and J genes are TRBV6-5 and TRBJ1-5, with D unresolved. Trimming pared 6 bases from V and 7 bases from J, leaving 13 bases between. Germline assignment: CDR1 MNHEY and CDR2 SVGAGI. This CDR3 comprises 13 residues. The CDR3 DNA follows: TGTGCCAGCAGGGAGGACGAGAGACAGCCCCAGCATTTT. It encodes CASREDERQPQHF.

This clone turned up a few times. The CDR3 sequence: CVISKIGGVYGYTF. In nucleotides, the CDR3 is TGTGTGATTAGTAAGATAGGAGGGGTCTATGGCTACACCTTC. The chain is built from TRBV28 and TRBJ1-2; D may be TRBD1 (5 bases). There are 14 residues in the CDR3. Germline V gene sequence: CDR1 MDHEN, CDR2 SYDVKM.

The chain recombines TRBV5-1 with TRBJ1-1; 9 nucleotides align to TRBD1. The germline gives CDR1 SGHRS, CDR2 YFSETQ. V shed 0 bases and J 5 bases; nucleotides not matched to a gene: 11. The CDR3 runs to 17 residues. The CDR3 protein is CASSLALLGTGSTEAFF. CDR3 in DNA: TGCGCCAGCAGCTTGGCCCTCCTCGGGACAGGGAGTACTGAAGCTTTCTTT. Variable domain in full (rest from reference TRBV5-1 and TRBJ1-1): KAGVTQTPRYLIKTRGQQVTLSCSPISGHRSVSWYQQTPGQGLQFLFEYFSETQRNKGNFPGRFSGRQFSNSRSEMNVSTLELGDSALYLCASSLALLGTGSTEAFFGQGTRLTVV.